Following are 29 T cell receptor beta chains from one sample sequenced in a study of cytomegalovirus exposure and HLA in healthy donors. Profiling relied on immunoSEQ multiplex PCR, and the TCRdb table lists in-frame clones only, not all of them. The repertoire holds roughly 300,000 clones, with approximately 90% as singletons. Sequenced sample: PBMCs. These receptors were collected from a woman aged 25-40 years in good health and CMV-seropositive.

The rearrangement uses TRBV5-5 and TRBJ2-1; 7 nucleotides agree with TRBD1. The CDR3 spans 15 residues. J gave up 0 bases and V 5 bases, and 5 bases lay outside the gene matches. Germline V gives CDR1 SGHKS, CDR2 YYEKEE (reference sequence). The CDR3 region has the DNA TGTGCCAGCAGGAAGGGACAGAGCTCCTACAATGAGCAGTTCTTC. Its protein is CASRKGQSSYNEQFF.

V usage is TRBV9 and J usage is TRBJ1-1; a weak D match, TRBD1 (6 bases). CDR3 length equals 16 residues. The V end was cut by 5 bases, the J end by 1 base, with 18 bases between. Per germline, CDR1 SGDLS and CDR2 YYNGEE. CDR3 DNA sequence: TGTGCCAGCAGTCGGACAGTGGGGTTTGAGAACACTGAAGCTTTCTTT. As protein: CASSRTVGFENTEAFF.

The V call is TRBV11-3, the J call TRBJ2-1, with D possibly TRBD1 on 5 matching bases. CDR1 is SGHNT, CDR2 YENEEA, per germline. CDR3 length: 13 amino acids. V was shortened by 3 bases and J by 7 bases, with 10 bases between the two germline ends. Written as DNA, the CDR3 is TGTGCCAGCAGCTTTGCAGGGTCGAATGAGCAGTTCTTC. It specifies CASSFAGSNEQFF.

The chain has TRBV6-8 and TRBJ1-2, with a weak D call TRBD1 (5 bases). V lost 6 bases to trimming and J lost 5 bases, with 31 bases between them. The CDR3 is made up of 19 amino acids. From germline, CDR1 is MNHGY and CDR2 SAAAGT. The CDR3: CASRKPPLVYQGTLYGYTF. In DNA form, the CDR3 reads TGTGCCAGCAGAAAGCCCCCACTGGTATATCAGGGTACACTGTATGGCTACACCTTC.

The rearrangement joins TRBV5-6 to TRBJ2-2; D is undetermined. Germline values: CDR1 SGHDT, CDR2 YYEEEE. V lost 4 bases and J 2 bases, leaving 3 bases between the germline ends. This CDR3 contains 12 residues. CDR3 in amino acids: CASSRNTGELFF. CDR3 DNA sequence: TGTGCCAGCAGCAGAAACACCGGGGAGCTGTTTTTT.

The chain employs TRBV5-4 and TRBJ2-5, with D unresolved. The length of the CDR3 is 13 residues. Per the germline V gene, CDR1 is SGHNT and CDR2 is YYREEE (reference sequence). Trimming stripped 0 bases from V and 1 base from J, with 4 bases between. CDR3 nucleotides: TGTGCCAGCAGCTTGGGGGCCCAAGAGACCCAGTACTTC. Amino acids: CASSLGAQETQYF.

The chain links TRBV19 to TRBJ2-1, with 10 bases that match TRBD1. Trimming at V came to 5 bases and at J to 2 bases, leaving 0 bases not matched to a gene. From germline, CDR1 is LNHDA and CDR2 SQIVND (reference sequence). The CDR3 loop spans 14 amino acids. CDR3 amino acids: CASSGQGAYNEQFF. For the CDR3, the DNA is TGTGCCAGTAGTGGACAGGGGGCCTACAATGAGCAGTTCTTC. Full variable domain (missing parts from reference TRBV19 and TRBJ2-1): DGGITQSPKYLFRKEGQNVTLSCEQNLNHDAMYWYRQDPGQGLRLIYYSQIVNDFQKGDIAEGYSVSREKKESFPLTVTSAQKNPTAFYLCASSGQGAYNEQFFGPGTRLTVL.

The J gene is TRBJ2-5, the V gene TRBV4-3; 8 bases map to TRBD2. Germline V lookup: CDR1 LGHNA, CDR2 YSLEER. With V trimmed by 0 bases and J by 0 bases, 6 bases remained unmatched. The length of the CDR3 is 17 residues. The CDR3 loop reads CASSQDGIAGYQETQYF. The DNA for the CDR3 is TGCGCCAGCAGCCAAGATGGCATAGCGGGGTACCAAGAGACCCAGTACTTC.

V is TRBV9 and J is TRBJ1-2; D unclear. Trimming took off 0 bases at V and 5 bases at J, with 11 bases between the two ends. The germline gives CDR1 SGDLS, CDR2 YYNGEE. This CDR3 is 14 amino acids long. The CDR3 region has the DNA TGTGCCAGCAGCGTAGAGCCAGCAGAGTATGGCTACACCTTC. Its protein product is CASSVEPAEYGYTF.

The CDR3 reads CASSPRTDLGNQPQHF. The CDR3 DNA sequence: TGTGCCAGCAGCCCTAGGACAGATCTTGGCAATCAGCCCCAGCATTTT. The rearrangement links TRBV5-6 to TRBJ1-5; D perhaps matches TRBD1 (6 bases). The CDR3 extends over 16 amino acids. In germline, CDR1 is SGHDT, CDR2 YYEEEE. V was cut by 4 bases and J by 2 bases, with 16 bases left in between.

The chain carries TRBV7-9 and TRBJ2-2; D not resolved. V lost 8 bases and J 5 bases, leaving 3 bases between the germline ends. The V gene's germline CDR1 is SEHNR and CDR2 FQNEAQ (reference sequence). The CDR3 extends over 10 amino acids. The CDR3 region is CASGTGELFF. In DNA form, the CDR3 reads TGTGCCAGCGGGACCGGGGAGCTGTTTTTT.

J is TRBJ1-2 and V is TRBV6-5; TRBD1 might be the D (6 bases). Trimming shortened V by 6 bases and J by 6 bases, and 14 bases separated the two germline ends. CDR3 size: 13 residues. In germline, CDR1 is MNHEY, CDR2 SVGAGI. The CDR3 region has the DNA TGTGCCAGCAGGGTGGCAGGGGTTGATGGCTACACCTTC. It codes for CASRVAGVDGYTF.

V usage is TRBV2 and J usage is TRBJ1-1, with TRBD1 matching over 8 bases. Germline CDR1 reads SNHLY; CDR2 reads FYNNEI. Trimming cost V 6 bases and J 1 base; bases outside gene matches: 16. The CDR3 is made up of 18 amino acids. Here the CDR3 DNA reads TGTGCCAGCAGCCAGGGGGCCGGTTTAGGAGAGGGGAACACTGAAGCTTTCTTT. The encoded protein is CASSQGAGLGEGNTEAFF.

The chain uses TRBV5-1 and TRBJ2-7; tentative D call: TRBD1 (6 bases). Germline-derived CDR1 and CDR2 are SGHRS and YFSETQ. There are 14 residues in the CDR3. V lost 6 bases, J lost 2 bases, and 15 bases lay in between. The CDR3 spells CASTPNRETYEQYF. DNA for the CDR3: TGCGCCAGCACCCCAAACAGGGAAACCTACGAGCAGTACTTC.

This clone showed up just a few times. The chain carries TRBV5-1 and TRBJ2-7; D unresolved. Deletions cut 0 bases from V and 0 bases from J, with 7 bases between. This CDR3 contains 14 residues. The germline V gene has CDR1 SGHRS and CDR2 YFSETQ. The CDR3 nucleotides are TGCGCCAGCAGCTTGGAGCCCAGCTCCTACGAGCAGTACTTC. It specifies CASSLEPSSYEQYF.

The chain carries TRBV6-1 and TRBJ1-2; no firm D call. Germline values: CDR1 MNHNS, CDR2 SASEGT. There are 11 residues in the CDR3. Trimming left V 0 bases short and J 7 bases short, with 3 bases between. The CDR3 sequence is CASSEAGGYTF. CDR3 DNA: TGTGCCAGCAGTGAAGCGGGTGGCTACACCTTC.

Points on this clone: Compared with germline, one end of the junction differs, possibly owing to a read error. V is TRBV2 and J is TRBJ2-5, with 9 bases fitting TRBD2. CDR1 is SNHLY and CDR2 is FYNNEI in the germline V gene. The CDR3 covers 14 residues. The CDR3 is CASSDRASGARLDF. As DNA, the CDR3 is TGTGCCAGCAGTGATCGGGCTAGCGGGGCCCGTTTGGACTTC.

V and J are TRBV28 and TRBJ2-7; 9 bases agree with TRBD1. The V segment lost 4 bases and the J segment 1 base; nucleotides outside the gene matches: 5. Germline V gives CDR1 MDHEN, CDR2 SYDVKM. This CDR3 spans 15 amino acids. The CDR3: CASSWRTGASYEQYF. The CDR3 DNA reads TGTGCCAGCAGTTGGCGGACAGGGGCTTCCTACGAGCAGTACTTC.

CDR3 loop: CASSLRLYSYEQYF. The CDR3 nucleotides are TGTGCCAGCAGCTTGCGACTGTACTCCTACGAGCAGTACTTC. The V and J genes are TRBV5-5 and TRBJ2-7, with D unresolved. Germline loops: CDR1 SGHKS, CDR2 YYEKEE (reference sequence). V gave up 1 base and J gave up 0 bases, with 8 bases separating them. The CDR3 runs to 14 residues. The full variable domain, with the rest looked up from reference TRBV5-5 and TRBJ2-7, is DAGVTQSPTHLIKTRGQQVTLRCSPISGHKSVSWYQQVLGQGPQFIFQYYEKEERGRGNFPDRFSARQFPNYSSELNVNALLLGDSALYLCASSLRLYSYEQYFGPGTRLTVT.

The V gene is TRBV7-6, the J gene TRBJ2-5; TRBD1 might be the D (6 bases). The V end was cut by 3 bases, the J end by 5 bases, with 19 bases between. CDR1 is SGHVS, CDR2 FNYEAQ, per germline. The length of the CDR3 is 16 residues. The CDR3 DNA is TGTGCCAGCAGCTTGGGGGCTACAGGTGGGAGTGAGACCCAGTACTTC. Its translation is CASSLGATGGSETQYF.

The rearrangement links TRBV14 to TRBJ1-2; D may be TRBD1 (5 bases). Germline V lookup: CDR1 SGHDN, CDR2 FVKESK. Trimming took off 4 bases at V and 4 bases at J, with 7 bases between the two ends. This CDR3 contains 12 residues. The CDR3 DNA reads TGTGCCAGCAGCCGGAGGGGCTATGGCTACACCTTC. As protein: CASSRRGYGYTF.

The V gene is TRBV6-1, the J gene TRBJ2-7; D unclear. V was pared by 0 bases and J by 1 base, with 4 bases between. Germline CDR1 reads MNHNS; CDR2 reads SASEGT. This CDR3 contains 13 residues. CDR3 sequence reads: CASSEAGSYEQYF. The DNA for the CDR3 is TGTGCCAGCAGTGAAGCGGGTTCCTACGAGCAGTACTTC.

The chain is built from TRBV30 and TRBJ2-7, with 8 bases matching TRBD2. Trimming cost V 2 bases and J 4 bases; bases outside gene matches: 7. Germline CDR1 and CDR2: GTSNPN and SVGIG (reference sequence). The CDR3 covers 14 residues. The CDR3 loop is CAWSSGSRTYEQYF. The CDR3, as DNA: TGTGCCTGGAGTAGCGGGAGCAGAACTTACGAGCAGTACTTC.

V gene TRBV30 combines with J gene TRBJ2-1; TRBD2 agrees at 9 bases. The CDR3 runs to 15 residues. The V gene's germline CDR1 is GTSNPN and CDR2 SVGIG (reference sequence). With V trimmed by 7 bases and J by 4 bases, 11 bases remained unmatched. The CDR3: CAFKTHLAGYNEQFF. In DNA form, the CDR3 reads TGTGCCTTTAAAACTCATCTAGCGGGGTACAATGAGCAGTTCTTC. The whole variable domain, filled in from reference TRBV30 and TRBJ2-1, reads SQTIHQWPATLVQPVGSPLSLECTVEGTSNPNLYWYRQAAGRGLQLLFYSVGIGQISSEVPQNLSASRPQDRQFILSSKKLLLSDSGFYLCAFKTHLAGYNEQFFGPGTRLTVL.

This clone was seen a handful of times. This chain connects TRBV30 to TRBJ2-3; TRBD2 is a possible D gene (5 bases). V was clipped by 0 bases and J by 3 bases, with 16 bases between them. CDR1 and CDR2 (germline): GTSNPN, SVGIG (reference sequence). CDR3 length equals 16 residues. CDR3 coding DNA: TGTGCCTGGAGTGTACGTAATAGCGTGAGGACAGATACGCAGTATTTT. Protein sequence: CAWSVRNSVRTDTQYF.

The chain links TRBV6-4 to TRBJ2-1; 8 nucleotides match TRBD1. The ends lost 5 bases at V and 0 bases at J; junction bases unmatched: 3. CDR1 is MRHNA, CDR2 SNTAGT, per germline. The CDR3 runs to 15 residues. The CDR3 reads CASSTTGGSYNEQFF. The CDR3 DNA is TGTGCCAGCAGTACTACAGGGGGCTCCTACAATGAGCAGTTCTTC.

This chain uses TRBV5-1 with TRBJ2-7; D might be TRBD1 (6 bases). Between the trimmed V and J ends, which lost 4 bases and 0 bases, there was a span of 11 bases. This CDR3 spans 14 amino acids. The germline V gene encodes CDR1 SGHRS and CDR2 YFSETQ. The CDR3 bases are TGCGCCAGCAGCGAGAGACAGGACTCCTACGAGCAGTACTTC. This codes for CASSERQDSYEQYF.

The CDR3 DNA follows: TGTGCCAGCAGTGGGGGACATCTATACCGAACCTATGGCTACACCTTC. It codes for CASSGGHLYRTYGYTF. The chain uses TRBV2 and TRBJ1-2; D perhaps matches TRBD1 (6 bases). The V gene lost 4 bases and the J gene lost 4 bases, with 19 bases spanning the gap. Germline V CDR1 and CDR2: SNHLY, FYNNEI. This CDR3 has 16 amino acids. Full variable domain (rest looked up from reference TRBV2 and TRBJ1-2): EPEVTQTPSHQVTQMGQEVILRCVPISNHLYFYWYRQILGQKVEFLVSFYNNEISEKSEIFDDQFSVERPDGSNFTLKIRSTKLEDSAMYFCASSGGHLYRTYGYTFGSGTRLTVV.

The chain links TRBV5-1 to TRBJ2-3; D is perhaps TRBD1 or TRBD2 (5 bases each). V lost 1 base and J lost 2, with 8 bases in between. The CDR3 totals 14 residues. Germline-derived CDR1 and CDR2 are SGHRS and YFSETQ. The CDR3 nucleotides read TGCGCCAGCAGCTTGTGGGGGAACACAGATACGCAGTATTTT. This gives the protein CASSLWGNTDTQYF. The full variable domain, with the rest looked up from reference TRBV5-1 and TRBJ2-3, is KAGVTQTPRYLIKTRGQQVTLSCSPISGHRSVSWYQQTPGQGLQFLFEYFSETQRNKGNFPGRFSGRQFSNSRSEMNVSTLELGDSALYLCASSLWGNTDTQYFGPGTRLTVL.